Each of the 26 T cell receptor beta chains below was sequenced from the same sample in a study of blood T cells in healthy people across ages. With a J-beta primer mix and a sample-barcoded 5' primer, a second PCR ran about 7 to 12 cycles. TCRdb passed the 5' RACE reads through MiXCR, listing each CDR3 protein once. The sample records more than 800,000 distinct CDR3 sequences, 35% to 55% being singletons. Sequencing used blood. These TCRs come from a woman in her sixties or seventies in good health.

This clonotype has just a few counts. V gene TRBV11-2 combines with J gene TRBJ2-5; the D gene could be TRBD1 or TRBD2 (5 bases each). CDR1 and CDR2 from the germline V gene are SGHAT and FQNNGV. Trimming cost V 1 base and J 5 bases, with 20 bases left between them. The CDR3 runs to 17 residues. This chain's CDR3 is CASSLGRGPPGTETQYF. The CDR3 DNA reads TGTGCCAGCAGCTTAGGTCGGGGACCCCCAGGGACGGAGACCCAGTACTTC.

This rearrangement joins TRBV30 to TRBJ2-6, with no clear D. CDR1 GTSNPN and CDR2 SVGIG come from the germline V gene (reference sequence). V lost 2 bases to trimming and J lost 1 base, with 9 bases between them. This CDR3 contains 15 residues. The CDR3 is CAWSLDMSGANVLTF. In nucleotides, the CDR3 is TGTGCCTGGAGTCTCGACATGTCTGGGGCCAACGTCCTGACTTTC.

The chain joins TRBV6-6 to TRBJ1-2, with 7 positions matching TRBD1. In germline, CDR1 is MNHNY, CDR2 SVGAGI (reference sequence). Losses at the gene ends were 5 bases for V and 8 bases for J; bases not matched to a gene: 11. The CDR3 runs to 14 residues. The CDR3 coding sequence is TGTGCCAGCAGTCCACCGGGACAGTCATTAGGCTACACCTTC. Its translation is CASSPPGQSLGYTF.

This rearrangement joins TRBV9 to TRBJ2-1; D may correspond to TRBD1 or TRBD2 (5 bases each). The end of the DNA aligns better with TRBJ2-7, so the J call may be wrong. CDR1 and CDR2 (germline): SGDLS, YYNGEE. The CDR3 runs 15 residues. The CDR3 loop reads CASSVGGTTYNEQYF. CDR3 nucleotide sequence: TGTGCCAGCAGCGTAGGGGGGACCACCTACAATGAGCAGTACTTC.

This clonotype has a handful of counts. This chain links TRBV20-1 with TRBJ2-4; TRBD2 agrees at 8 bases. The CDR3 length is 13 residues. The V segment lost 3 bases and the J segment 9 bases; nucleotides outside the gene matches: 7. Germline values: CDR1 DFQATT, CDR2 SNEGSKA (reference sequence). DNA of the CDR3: TGCAGTGCTAGCCTAGCGGGCTTAGCCATTCAGTACTTC. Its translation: CSASLAGLAIQYF.

The CDR3 coding sequence is TGTGCCAGCATAAACGATTTGGGCGAGCAGTACTTC. Its translation is CASINDLGEQYF. The chain uses TRBV2 and TRBJ2-7, with D unresolved. V gave up 7 bases and J gave up 6 bases, with 13 bases separating them. The CDR3 is 12 amino acids. Per the germline V gene, CDR1 is SNHLY and CDR2 is FYNNEI. Combining the CDR3 with reference TRBV2 and TRBJ2-7 gives the whole variable domain EPEVTQTPSHQVTQMGQEVILRCVPISNHLYFYWYRQILGQKVEFLVSFYNNEISEKSEIFDDQFSVERPDGSNFTLKIRSTKLEDSAMYFCASINDLGEQYFGPGTRLTVT.

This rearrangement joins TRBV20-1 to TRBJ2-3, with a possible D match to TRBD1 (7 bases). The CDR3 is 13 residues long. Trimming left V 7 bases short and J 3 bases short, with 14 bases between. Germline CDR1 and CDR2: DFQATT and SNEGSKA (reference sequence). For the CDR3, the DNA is TGCAGTGGGCGTGCAGGGGGGACAGATACGCAGTATTTT. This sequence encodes CSGRAGGTDTQYF.

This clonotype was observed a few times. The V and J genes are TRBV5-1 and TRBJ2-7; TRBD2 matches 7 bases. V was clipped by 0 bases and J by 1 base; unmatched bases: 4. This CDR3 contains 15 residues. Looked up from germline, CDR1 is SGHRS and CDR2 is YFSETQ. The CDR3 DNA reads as TGCGCCAGCAGCTTGGATGGCGGGGGATCCTACGAGCAGTACTTC. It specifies CASSLDGGGSYEQYF.

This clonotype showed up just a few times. CDR3: CASSDPEQGALCGYTF. The CDR3 DNA sequence: TGTGCCAGCAGCGACCCGGAACAGGGGGCTCTCTGTGGCTACACCTTC. The genes are TRBV9 and TRBJ1-2; 9 bases agree with TRBD1. Germline trimming cut 3 bases from V and 7 bases from J; bases unmatched to any gene: 13. CDR1 and CDR2 (germline): SGDLS, YYNGEE. This CDR3 has 16 amino acids.

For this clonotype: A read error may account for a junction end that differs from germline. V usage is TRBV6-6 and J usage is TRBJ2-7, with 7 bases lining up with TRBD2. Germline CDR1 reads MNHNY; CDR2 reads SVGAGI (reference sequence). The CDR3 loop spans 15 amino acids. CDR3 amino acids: CASSYPAGGRNEQYF. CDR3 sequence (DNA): TGTGCCAGTAGTTATCCGGCTGGCGGGAGAAACGAGCAGTACTTC.

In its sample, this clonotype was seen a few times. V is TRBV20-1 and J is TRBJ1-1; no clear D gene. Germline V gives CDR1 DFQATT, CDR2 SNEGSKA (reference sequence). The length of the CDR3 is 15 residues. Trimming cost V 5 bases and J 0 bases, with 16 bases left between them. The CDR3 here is CSALILVKVNTEAFF. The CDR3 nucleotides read TGCAGTGCTCTCATCCTGGTGAAGGTGAACACTGAAGCTTTCTTT.

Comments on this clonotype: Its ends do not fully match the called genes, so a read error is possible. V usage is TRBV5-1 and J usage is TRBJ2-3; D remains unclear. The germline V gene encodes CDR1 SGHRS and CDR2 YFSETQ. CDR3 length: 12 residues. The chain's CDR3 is CASSSNADTQYF. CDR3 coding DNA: TGTGCCAGCAGCTCTAATGCAGATACGCAGTATTTT. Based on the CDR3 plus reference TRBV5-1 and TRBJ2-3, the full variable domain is KAGVTQTPRYLIKTRGQQVTLSCSPISGHRSVSWYQQTPGQGLQFLFEYFSETQRNKGNFPGRFSGRQFSNSRSEMNVSTLELGDSALYLCASSSNADTQYFGPGTRLTVL.

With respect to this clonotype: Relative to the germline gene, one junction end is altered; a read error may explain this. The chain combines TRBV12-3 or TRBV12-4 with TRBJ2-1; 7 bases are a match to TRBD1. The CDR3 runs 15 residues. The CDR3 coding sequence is TGCGCCAGCAGAAATGACAGGGATGGTTCGTACGAGCAGTTCTTC. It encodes CASRNDRDGSYEQFF.

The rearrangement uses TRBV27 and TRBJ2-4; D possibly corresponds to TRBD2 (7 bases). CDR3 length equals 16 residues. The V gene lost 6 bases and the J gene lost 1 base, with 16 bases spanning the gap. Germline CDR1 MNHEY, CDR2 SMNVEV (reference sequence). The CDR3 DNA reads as TGTGCCAGCAGCTACCGGGGGGCAGGGGCCAAAAACATTCAGTACTTC. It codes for CASSYRGAGAKNIQYF.

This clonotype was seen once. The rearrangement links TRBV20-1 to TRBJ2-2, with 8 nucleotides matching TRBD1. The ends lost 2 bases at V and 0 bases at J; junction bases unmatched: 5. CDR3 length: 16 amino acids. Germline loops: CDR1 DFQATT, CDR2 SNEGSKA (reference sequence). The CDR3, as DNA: TGCAGTGCTAGATACAGGGGGAATACGAACACCGGGGAGCTGTTTTTT. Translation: CSARYRGNTNTGELFF.

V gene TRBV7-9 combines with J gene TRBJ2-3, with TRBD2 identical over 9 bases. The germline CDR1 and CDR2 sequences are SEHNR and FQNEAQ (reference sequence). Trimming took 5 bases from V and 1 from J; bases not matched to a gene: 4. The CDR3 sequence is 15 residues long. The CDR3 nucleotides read TGTGCCAGCAGCGGAGCGGGAGGACGCACAGATACGCAGTATTTT. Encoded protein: CASSGAGGRTDTQYF.

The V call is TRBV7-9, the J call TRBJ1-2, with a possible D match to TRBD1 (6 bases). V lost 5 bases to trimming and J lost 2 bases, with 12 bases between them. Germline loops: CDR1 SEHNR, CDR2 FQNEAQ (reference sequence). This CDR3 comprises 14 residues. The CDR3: CASSPGGRNYGYTF. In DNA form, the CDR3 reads TGTGCCAGCAGCCCCGGGGGGCGAAACTATGGCTACACCTTC.

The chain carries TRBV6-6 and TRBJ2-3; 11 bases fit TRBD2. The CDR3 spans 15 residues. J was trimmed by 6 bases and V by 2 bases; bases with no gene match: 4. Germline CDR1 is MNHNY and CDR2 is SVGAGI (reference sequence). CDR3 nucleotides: TGTGCCAGCAGTTACGAGGTAGCGGGAGGGGATACGCAGTATTTT. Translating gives CASSYEVAGGDTQYF.

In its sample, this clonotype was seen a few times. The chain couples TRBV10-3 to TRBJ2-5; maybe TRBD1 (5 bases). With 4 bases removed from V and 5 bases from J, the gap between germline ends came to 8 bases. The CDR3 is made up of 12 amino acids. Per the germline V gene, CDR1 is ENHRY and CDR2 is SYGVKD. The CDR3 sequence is CAISGTTETQYF. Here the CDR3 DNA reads TGTGCCATCAGTGGGACAACTGAGACCCAGTACTTC.

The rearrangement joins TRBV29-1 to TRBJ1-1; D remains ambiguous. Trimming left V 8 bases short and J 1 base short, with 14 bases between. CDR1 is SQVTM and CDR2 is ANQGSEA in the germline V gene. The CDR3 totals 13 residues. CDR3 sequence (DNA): TGCAGCTCCCGGGCCGATAGGAACACTGAAGCTTTCTTT. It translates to CSSRADRNTEAFF.

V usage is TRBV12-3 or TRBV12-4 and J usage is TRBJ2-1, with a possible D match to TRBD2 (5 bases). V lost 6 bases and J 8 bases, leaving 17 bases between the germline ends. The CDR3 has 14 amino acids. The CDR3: CASSSRAERHEQFF. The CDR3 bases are TGTGCCAGCAGCTCGAGGGCAGAACGTCATGAGCAGTTCTTC.

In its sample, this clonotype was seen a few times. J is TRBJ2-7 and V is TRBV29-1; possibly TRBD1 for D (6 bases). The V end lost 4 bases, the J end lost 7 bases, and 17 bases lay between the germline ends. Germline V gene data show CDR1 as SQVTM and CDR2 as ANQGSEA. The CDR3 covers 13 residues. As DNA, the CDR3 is TGCAGCGTTGCTGAGGGGGTAACAAGTGAGCAGTACTTC. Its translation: CSVAEGVTSEQYF.

CDR3 in DNA: TGTGCCAGCAGCGTAGGCGGCCGTGGGGGGGGCCATGAGCAGTTCTTC. Amino acid sequence: CASSVGGRGGGHEQFF. The chain carries TRBV9 and TRBJ2-1, with a weak D call TRBD2 (7 bases). Germline lookup yields CDR1 SGDLS and CDR2 YYNGEE. V lost 0 bases and J 8 bases, leaving 18 bases between the germline ends. The CDR3 sequence is 16 residues long.

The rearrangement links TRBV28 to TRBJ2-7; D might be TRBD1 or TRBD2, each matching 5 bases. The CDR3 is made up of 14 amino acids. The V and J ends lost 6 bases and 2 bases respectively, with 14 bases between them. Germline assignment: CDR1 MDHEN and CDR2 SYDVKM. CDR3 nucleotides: TGTGCCAGCAGACTCCGGGACCCGGCCTACGAGCAGTACTTC. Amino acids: CASRLRDPAYEQYF. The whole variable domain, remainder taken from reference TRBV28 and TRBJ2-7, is DVKVTQSSRYLVKRTGEKVFLECVQDMDHENMFWYRQDPGLGLRLIYFSYDVKMKEKGDIPEGYSVSREKKERFSLILESASTNQTSMYLCASRLRDPAYEQYFGPGTRLTVT.

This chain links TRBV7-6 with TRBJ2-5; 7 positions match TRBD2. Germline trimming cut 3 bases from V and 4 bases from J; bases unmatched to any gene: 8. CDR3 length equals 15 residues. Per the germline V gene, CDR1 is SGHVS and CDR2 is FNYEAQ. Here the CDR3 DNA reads TGTGCCAGCAGCTTTGGGGGGAGGGCCGCAGAGACCCAGTACTTC. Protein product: CASSFGGRAAETQYF.

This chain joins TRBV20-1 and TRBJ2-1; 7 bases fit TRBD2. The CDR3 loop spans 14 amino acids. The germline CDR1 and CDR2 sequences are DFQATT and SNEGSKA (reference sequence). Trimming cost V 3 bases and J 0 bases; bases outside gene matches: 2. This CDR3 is CSARTSLSYNEQFF. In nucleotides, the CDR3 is TGCAGTGCTAGGACTAGCCTCTCCTACAATGAGCAGTTCTTC.